This TCR beta chain comes out of a study of blood T cell repertoires in COVID-19. Study at large: Spain, Italy and the United States supplied samples that represented acute and convalescent COVID-19.

Germline CDR1 reads GTSNPN; CDR2 reads SVGIG (reference sequence). The CDR3 length is 13 residues. Deletions cut 2 bases from V and 4 bases from J, with 11 bases between. Original data processing: Quantification of nucleated cells was approximated via reference gene primer amplification. Sequencing was performed with immunoSEQ multiplex PCR; in TCRdb, only in-frame clones are kept and a portion is missing. Clone size and the V and J calls come from that table; the DNA yielded D and trimming. The data contain just over 650,000 clones, approximately 90% of them singletons. V and J are TRBV30 and TRBJ1-2; D gene ambiguous. The sequenced sample consisted of peripheral blood. The clonotype was recovered from a woman aged 18-29 years with acute or convalescent COVID-19. As DNA, the CDR3 is TGTGCCTGGAGTCGGGGTGGAGTCTATGGCTACACCTTC. Translated, it gives CAWSRGGVYGYTF.